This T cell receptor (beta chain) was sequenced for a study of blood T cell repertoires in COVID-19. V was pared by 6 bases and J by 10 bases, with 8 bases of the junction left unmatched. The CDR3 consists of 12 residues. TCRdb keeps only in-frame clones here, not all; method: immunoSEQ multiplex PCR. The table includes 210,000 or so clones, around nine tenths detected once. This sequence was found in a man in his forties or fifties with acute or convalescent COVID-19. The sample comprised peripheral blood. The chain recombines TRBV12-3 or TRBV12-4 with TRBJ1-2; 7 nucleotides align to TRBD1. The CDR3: CASSRDRAFYTF. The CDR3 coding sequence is TGTGCCAGCAGCCGAGACAGGGCGTTCTACACCTTC.